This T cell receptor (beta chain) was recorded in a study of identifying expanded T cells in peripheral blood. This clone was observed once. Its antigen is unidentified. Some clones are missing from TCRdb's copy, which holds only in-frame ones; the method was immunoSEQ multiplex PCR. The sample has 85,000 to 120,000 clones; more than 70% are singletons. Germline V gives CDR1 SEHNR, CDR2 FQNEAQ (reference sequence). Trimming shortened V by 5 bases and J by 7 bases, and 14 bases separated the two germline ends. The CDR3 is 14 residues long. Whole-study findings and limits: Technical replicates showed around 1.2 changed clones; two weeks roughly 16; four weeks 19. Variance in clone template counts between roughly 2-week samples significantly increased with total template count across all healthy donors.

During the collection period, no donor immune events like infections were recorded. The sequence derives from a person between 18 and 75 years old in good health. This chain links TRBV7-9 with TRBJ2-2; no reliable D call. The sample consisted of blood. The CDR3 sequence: CASSPTPTYGELFF. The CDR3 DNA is TGTGCCAGCAGCCCGACACCCACCTACGGGGAGCTGTTTTTT.